This record looks at one T cell receptor (beta chain) sequence and its context. Its cognate antigen is unknown. Per the germline V gene, CDR1 is SGDLS and CDR2 is YYNGEE. V was clipped by 0 bases and J by 5 bases, with 14 bases between them. The CDR3 runs 16 residues. Documented time point: blood from clinic visit 5 months post-surgery; TSC patient then seizure free. The record originates from a study of brain T cells in children with intractable seizures. Study-wide results and limits: Absence of clones before surgery may stem from lower sequencing depth.

Method: immunoSEQ multiplex PCR; TCRdb's copy keeps in-frame clones and lacks some. The sample holds about 320,000 clones, over 90% seen once. The TCR was taken from a boy in the first two years of life with tuberous sclerosis and intractable seizures. V gene TRBV9 combines with J gene TRBJ2-2; D is perhaps TRBD1 (7 bases). Sample: peripheral blood, taken about 5 months after surgery. The CDR3 here is CASSVEEGALTGELFF. For the CDR3, the DNA is TGTGCCAGCAGCGTAGAGGAGGGGGCCCTTACCGGGGAGCTGTTTTTT.